The 15 T cell receptor beta chains in this list originate from one sample, sequenced in a study of T cells in Graves' hyperthyroidism and ophthalmopathy. RNA transcripts served as the template for amplifying TCR beta CDR3 regions. In the first-round RT-PCR of the TCR CDR3, the HTBI primer set was used. From the multiplex PCR reads, TCRdb called clonotypes with MiXCR, one entry per CDR3 protein. The sample lists 360,000 or so distinct CDR3 sequences, approximately 20% occurring once. The material sequenced was blood. These receptors all come from a young woman with Graves' hyperthyroidism.

This clonotype was counted ten times or more. This sequence joins TRBV5-1 and TRBJ2-7, with TRBD1 identical over 10 bases. Germline CDR1 reads SGHRS; CDR2 reads YFSETQ. The ends lost 6 bases at V and 5 bases at J; junction bases unmatched: 11. The CDR3 length is 15 residues. The CDR3 reads CASKVSGTGEHEQYF. The DNA for the CDR3 is TGCGCCAGCAAAGTTTCCGGGACAGGGGAGCACGAGCAGTACTTC.

The chain carries TRBV25-1 and TRBJ1-6; D is perhaps TRBD1 (6 bases). V was cut by 7 bases and J by 10 bases, with 14 bases left in between. CDR3 size: 13 residues. The germline gives CDR1 MGHDK, CDR2 SYGVNS. The CDR3 loop is CASTTGSASPLHF. DNA of the CDR3: TGTGCCAGCACCACAGGGAGCGCATCACCCCTCCACTTT.

The rearrangement links TRBV12-3 or TRBV12-4 to TRBJ1-2, with 8 bases lining up with TRBD1. This CDR3 spans 15 amino acids. Unmatched junction bases numbered 6, after V lost 3 bases and J lost 3 bases. For the CDR3, the DNA is TGTGCCAGCAGTTTTTCGGACAGGGATCACTATGGCTACACCTTC. The encoded protein is CASSFSDRDHYGYTF.

This clonotype was picked up a small number of times. The chain employs TRBV20-1 and TRBJ1-1, with 10 nucleotides matching TRBD1. Per the germline V gene, CDR1 is DFQATT and CDR2 is SNEGSKA (reference sequence). J was trimmed by 3 bases and V by 7 bases; bases with no gene match: 5. CDR3 length: 13 amino acids. This chain's CDR3 is CSVGQGGDTEAFF. For the CDR3, the DNA is TGCAGTGTAGGACAGGGGGGCGACACTGAAGCTTTCTTT.

Note on this clonotype: The junction does not match germline at one end; this may be a read error. The DNA for the CDR3 is TGTACCAGCAGCTTAGGCAGGGACACTGAAGCTTTCTTT. Translated: CTSSLGRDTEAFF. J is TRBJ1-1 and V is TRBV11-3; D is perhaps TRBD1 (5 bases). The CDR3 has 13 amino acids. The V gene's germline CDR1 is SGHNT and CDR2 YENEEA. The whole variable domain, filled in from reference TRBV11-3 and TRBJ1-1, reads EAGVVQSPRYKIIEKKQPVAFWCNPISGHNTLYWYLQNLGQGPELLIRYENEEAVDDSQLPKDRFSAERLKGVDSTLKIQPAELGDSAVYLCTSSLGRDTEAFFGQGTRLTVV.

On this clonotype itself: Compared with germline, one end of the junction differs, possibly owing to a read error. The gene calls are TRBV6-2 or TRBV6-3 and TRBJ1-5; D call uncertain. Germline loops: CDR1 MNHEY, CDR2 SVGEGT. The CDR3 runs 19 residues. CDR3 DNA sequence: TGCGCCAGCAGTTACTCGTACGATTTCGGCCGCGGACGCCGTCAGCCCCAGCATTTT. Residues: CASSYSYDFGRGRRQPQHF.

This clonotype was seen only a few times. The chain couples TRBV3-1 to TRBJ1-1, with D hard to call. This CDR3 has 17 amino acids. Germline loops: CDR1 LGHDT, CDR2 YNNKEL (reference sequence). The germline V and J ends were trimmed by 5 bases and 0 bases, with 19 bases remaining between them. CDR3 in DNA: TGTGCCAGCAGCGTACTGAAGGGCAGCTCAATGAACACTGAAGCTTTCTTT. It translates to CASSVLKGSSMNTEAFF.

As concerns this clonotype: A read error may produce the germline difference seen at one junction end. This chain uses TRBV18 with TRBJ1-5, with 11 nucleotides matching TRBD1. CDR3 size: 15 residues. Germline CDR1 and CDR2: KGHSH and LQKENI. The DNA of the CDR3 is TGTGCCAGCTCCACCGGGACAGGGGGTTATCAGCCCCAGCAGTTT. Amino acid sequence: CASSTGTGGYQPQQF.

Comments on this clonotype: A much larger clone lies one base from this, so it may be a read error. The chain combines TRBV18 with TRBJ2-5; D is tentatively TRBD1 or TRBD2 (6 bases each). CDR1 is KGHSH, CDR2 LQKENI, per germline. The CDR3 is 13 residues long. CDR3 protein: CASATGRQETLYF. CDR3 DNA sequence: TGTGCCAGCGCTACAGGGAGGCAAGAGACCCTGTACTTC.

This clonotype has at least ten counts. The chain uses TRBV30 and TRBJ2-2; 10 bases match TRBD2. The V gene end was trimmed by 3 bases and the J gene end by 6 bases; junction bases not matched to a gene: 4. The germline V gene has CDR1 GTSNPN and CDR2 SVGIG (reference sequence). This CDR3 contains 14 residues. The CDR3 DNA sequence: TGTGCCTGGAGCGGGGGACTAGCGTCCGGGGAGCTGTTTTTT. It is translated as CAWSGGLASGELFF.

This clonotype occurred many times. This sequence joins TRBV6-1 and TRBJ2-7, with D unresolved. This CDR3 comprises 12 residues. CDR1 is MNHNS and CDR2 is SASEGT in the germline V gene. V was pared by 8 bases and J by 4 bases, with 12 bases between. The CDR3 region has the DNA TGTGCCAGCGGCAGAATAATTTACGAGCAGTACTTC. Encoded protein: CASGRIIYEQYF.

This clonotype was recorded many times. V and J are TRBV6-2 or TRBV6-3 and TRBJ1-1; D is uncertain. Germline lookup yields CDR1 MNHEY and CDR2 SVGEGT. The ends were cut back, 3 bases at V and 7 bases at J, with 12 bases in the middle. The CDR3 runs to 13 residues. DNA for the CDR3: TGTGCCAGCAGTTATTACCGCCGCAATGAAGCTTTCTTT. Translating gives CASSYYRRNEAFF.

This chain joins TRBV19 and TRBJ1-3; the D is unclear. The CDR3 runs 16 residues. Germline CDR1 is LNHDA and CDR2 is SQIVND (reference sequence). The germline V and J ends were trimmed by 2 bases and 0 bases, with 11 bases remaining between them. CDR3 nucleotides: TGTGCCAGTAGTATATTAGATTTGTCCTCTGGAAACACCATATATTTT. This gives the protein CASSILDLSSGNTIYF. Full variable domain (rest looked up from reference TRBV19 and TRBJ1-3): DGGITQSPKYLFRKEGQNVTLSCEQNLNHDAMYWYRQDPGQGLRLIYYSQIVNDFQKGDIAEGYSVSREKKESFPLTVTSAQKNPTAFYLCASSILDLSSGNTIYFGEGSWLTVV.

This clonotype was recorded many times. The gene calls are TRBV19 and TRBJ1-1; TRBD1 might be the D (5 bases). In germline, CDR1 is LNHDA, CDR2 SQIVND (reference sequence). V was cut by 2 bases and J by 4 bases, with 8 bases left in between. The CDR3 length is 13 residues. The CDR3, as DNA: TGTGCCAGTAGTATATGGGGGTTCACTGAAGCTTTCTTT. Encoded protein: CASSIWGFTEAFF.

This clonotype occurred many times. The V gene is TRBV30, the J gene TRBJ1-2; D is unclear. The CDR3 consists of 9 residues. V was trimmed by 6 bases and J by 3 bases, leaving 2 bases between them. From germline, CDR1 is GTSNPN and CDR2 SVGIG (reference sequence). The CDR3: CACDYGYTF. The CDR3 bases are TGTGCCTGTGACTATGGCTACACCTTC.